The present T cell receptor (beta chain) was sequenced within a study of metastatic and nonmetastatic thyroid tumors. All patients were treatment-naive before thyroid surgery. V lost 5 bases and J lost 3, with 10 bases in between. There are 13 residues in the CDR3. Per the germline V gene, CDR1 is MGHDK and CDR2 is SYGVNS. Original data processing: The authors used CDR3 differences across clinicopathological groups to build a distant-metastasis classifier for papillary thyroid cancer. Using MiXCR, TCRdb re-called clones from the PCR reads. In this record, the V and J calls reflect TCRdb's handling and not the investigators' own analysis. The table includes some 31,000 clones, 17% detected once.

This rearrangement joins TRBV25-1 to TRBJ1-1; no clear D gene. The clonotype was recovered from a female donor with papillary thyroid cancer or a benign thyroid nodule (not recorded which). Some clones in this sample may be carry-over from other donors' samples. Sequenced material: blood. The CDR3 sequence is CASSYLGDTEAFF. The DNA of the CDR3 is TGTGCCAGCAGTTACCTGGGTGACACTGAAGCTTTCTTT.